This TCR beta chain was recovered during a study of OX40 agonist ivuxolimab in advanced cancers. Overall study: Patients took ivuxolimab, an agonistic anti-OX40 (CD134) antibody. Three patients had partial responses: one hepatocellular carcinoma, two cutaneous melanoma.

As regards this clone: The antigen is unknown.

Study results and limitations: Nonresponders included some who also had low normalized T-cell clonal expansion.

The repertoire was sequenced with immunoSEQ multiplex PCR; TCRdb's copy has only in-frame clones and lacks some. Of 90,000 to 130,000 clones listed, under 95% are singletons. The V end was cut by 3 bases, the J end by 0 bases, with 10 bases between. The germline gives CDR1 SGHRS, CDR2 YFSETQ. There are 15 residues in the CDR3. This chain links TRBV5-1 with TRBJ1-5; possible D gene TRBD1, 6 bases. This receptor was identified in an adult with an advanced solid tumor such as melanoma, head and neck, liver or kidney cancer. This sample comprised CD4+ or CD8+ T cells sorted from blood, obtained in a trial of the OX40 agonist ivuxolimab. The CDR3 is CASSSKDSSNQPQHF. CDR3 coding DNA: TGCGCCAGCAGCTCCAAGGACAGTAGCAATCAGCCCCAGCATTTT.